A single T cell receptor beta chain is shown here with its context. What this receptor recognizes is not known. Nothing much larger sits one base from this clone, and base qualities are not available. Ipilimumab was given at 1 mg/kg intravenously on day 1 of selected weeks, and checkpoint therapy started 14 to 28 days after autologous transplant. Nivolumab was given at 3 mg/kg intravenously on day 1 of weeks 1, 4, 7, 10, and every two weeks through week 26. Combined checkpoint inhibition with ipilimumab and nivolumab as consolidation after autologous stem cell transplantation was tested in a Phase Ib clinical trial. This entry comes from a study of ipilimumab plus nivolumab after autologous stem cell transplantation (dated by TCRdb to about 2021). The study in broad terms: A median of about 5 ipilimumab doses and fewer than 10 nivolumab doses was received by trial patients. The DLBCL cohort included primary refractory and relapsed disease, with 18-month progression-free survival of about 86% and 27% respectively. Patients undergoing autologous transplant for high-risk diffuse large B cell lymphoma, mature T cell lymphoma, or multiple myeloma were enrolled in the trial. The intent-to-treat population of the trial consisted of under 45 patients. General conclusions and limits of the study: The authors stated that profiles of the T cell receptor repertoire, regulatory T cell phenotype and gut microbiota provided a biologic rationale for studying this approach further. The authors concluded that combined checkpoint inhibition appeared tolerable when used as consolidation after transplant.

Receptor libraries were prepared by the immunoSEQ multiplex PCR assay. TCRdb stores this immuneACCESS table with in-frame sequences only. Part of the clones is absent; in the studies checked, under half of the shortfall reflects unresolved V genes, and no reason is known for the rest. A total of 15,000 to 20,000 clones appear in this sample, over 70% of them only once. The ten largest account for 23% of the sample. From the cysteine through the phenylalanine, the CDR3 covers 13 amino acids. Only the CDR3 part of the read is kept: 39 bases, read in frame from the first base. Trimming costs V 5 bases and J 3 bases, and their ends lie 14 bases apart. The germline V gene specifies SQVTM as CDR1 and ANQGSEA as CDR2.

Sequencing used PBMCs, obtained in a trial of ipilimumab plus nivolumab as post-transplant consolidation. Recombination joined TRBV29-1 with TRBJ2-7; the D gene is tentatively TRBD1 or TRBD2, each matching 5 bases. This TCR was recovered from a male donor with diffuse large B-cell lymphoma. DNA sequence: TGCAGCGTTTCCGGGACGCGGAACTACGAGCAGTACTTC. It is translated as CSVSGTRNYEQYF.